In this sample, the clone carrying this T cell receptor beta chain turned up many times. Its target is not known. The data stem from a study of T-cell reconstitution after alpha-beta-depleted transplantation in children. Findings and limits, study-wide: Some patients showed high day-60 TCRbeta diversity, which derived from surviving recipient T cells and thymic progenitors. At around two months after transplant, the alpha-beta T cells were reportedly derived from several hundred expanded clones that came from non-depleted graft cells.

Preparing the TCRbeta library involved the use of unique molecular identifiers. From the PCR reads, TCRdb called clonotypes with MiXCR, one entry per CDR3 protein. The repertoire has roughly 16,000 distinct CDR3 sequences, roughly an eighth of them found once; the top ten carry 70% to 80%. Germline V gene lookup returns CDR1 LNHNV and CDR2 YYDKDF (reference sequence). V shed 0 bases and J 6 bases; nucleotides not matched to a gene: 7. The CDR3 contains 16 residues. This TCR derives from a boy younger than two who had a stem cell transplant for Wiskott-Aldrich syndrome, so the T cells may come from the graft donor. The chain uses TRBV15 and TRBJ2-3; TRBD2 agrees at 9 bases. The material was PBMCs, mostly from graft donor cells, obtained 180 days after TCRalphabeta/CD19-depleted stem cell transplant. The DNA of the CDR3 is TGTGCCACCAGCAGAGATAGGCGGGAGGGCCGGGATACGCAGTATTTT. Translating gives CATSRDRREGRDTQYF.